This TCR beta chain stems from a study of blood T cell repertoires in COVID-19. Study summary: Spain, Italy and the United States supplied samples that represented acute and convalescent COVID-19. Sample material is recorded as cDNA or gDNA derived from T cells, B-cell-depleted T cells, or PBMCs.

In the source study's methods: For nucleated cells, counts were estimated from reference gene primer amplification. The repertoire was sequenced with immunoSEQ multiplex PCR; TCRdb's copy has only in-frame clones and lacks some. For V, J and clone size, that table is used; D and trimming come from the DNA. Here the sample spans 160,000 or so clones, over 75% being singletons. The sequenced material came from peripheral blood. This receptor was taken from a man between 65 and 79 years old with active or convalescent COVID-19.

CDR3 in DNA: TGCGCCAGCAGCTTCTTTGGGGACATGAACACTGAAGCTTTCTTT. Its protein is CASSFFGDMNTEAFF. The rearrangement links TRBV5-1 to TRBJ1-1; TRBD1 might be the D (6 bases). CDR3 length equals 15 residues. The V gene's germline CDR1 is SGHRS and CDR2 YFSETQ. V was clipped by 2 bases and J by 0 bases, with 11 bases between them.